Here is one T cell receptor (beta chain) with its context. Primers: 60 Vbeta forward and 13 Jbeta reverse. Produced via immunoSEQ multiplex PCR; TCRdb's table is partial and in-frame only. The sample lists 200,000 to 250,000 clones, around 83% occurring once. This record belongs to a study of cytomegalovirus exposure and HLA in healthy donors. The CDR3 is made up of 15 amino acids. V was pared by 2 bases and J by 5 bases, with 4 bases of the junction left unmatched. Per germline, CDR1 SGHNT and CDR2 YYREEE (reference sequence). This sequence joins TRBV5-4 and TRBJ1-5, with 10 bases identical to TRBD1. This TCR came from a middle-aged woman in good health and CMV-seronegative. The specimen was PBMCs. In DNA form, the CDR3 reads TGTGCCAGCAGCTTCCGGGACAGGGGATATCAGCCCCAGCATTTT. Translating gives CASSFRDRGYQPQHF.